The clone carrying this T cell receptor beta chain showed up just once. This sample is part of a study of blood T cell repertoires in COVID-19. TCRdb's copy holds only in-frame clones and misses some; the assay was immunoSEQ multiplex PCR. The table shows 210,000 or so clones, with 85% occurring only once. Germline lookup yields CDR1 SGDLS and CDR2 YYNGEE. The CDR3 is 16 amino acids. The V end lost 0 bases, the J end lost 3 bases, and 13 bases lay between the germline ends. This chain links TRBV9 with TRBJ1-5, with D possibly being TRBD1 (6 bases). This clonotype was obtained from a man aged 50 or older with COVID-19, enrolled during active disease. The sequenced material came from peripheral blood. The CDR3: CASSVAGGHPNQPQHF. The CDR3 DNA reads as TGTGCCAGCAGCGTAGCGGGGGGACACCCCAATCAGCCCCAGCATTTT.